These 30 T cell receptor beta chains share one sample of origin, sequenced in a study of T cell changes during pregnancy in multiple sclerosis (dated by TCRdb to the late 2010s). The library was produced with the immunoSEQ multiplex PCR assay. TCRdb retrieved this table from immuneACCESS and kept in-frame rearrangements only. Not all clones are present; in checked studies, unresolved V genes account for under half, and no reason is known for the remainder. The sample yields fewer than 45,000 clones; approximately 94% were counted once. 7.5% to 10% of the sample belongs to the ten largest clones. Sequencing was performed on CD8+ T cells from peripheral blood mononuclear cells, taken in the third trimester of pregnancy. The origin of the receptors is a female donor with multiple sclerosis, enrolled in a pregnancy study.

This chain connects TRBV2 to TRBJ2-2; 11 nucleotides match TRBD2. V lost 2 bases to trimming and J lost 7 bases; unmatched junction nucleotides: 3. The V gene's germline CDR1 is SNHLY and CDR2 FYNNEI. This CDR3 region has 15 residues. CDR3 nucleotides: TGTGCCAGCAGTGAAAGTAGCGGGAGGGACGGGGAGCTGTTTTTT. Translating it yields CASSESSGRDGELFF.

The chain carries TRBV15 and TRBJ1-5; D is possibly TRBD1 (6 bases). The V gene lost 0 bases and the J gene lost 4 bases, with 10 bases spanning the gap. Germline CDR1 reads LNHNV; CDR2 reads YYDKDF (reference sequence). The CDR3 loop spans 15 amino acids. CDR3 bases: TGTGCCACCAGCAGAGATAGGGGGTCGAATCAGCCCCAGCATTTT. Translation gives CATSRDRGSNQPQHF.

The chain joins TRBV4-2 to TRBJ2-1, with 9 bases identical to TRBD2. This CDR3 is built from 14 residues. Germline V lookup: CDR1 LGHNA, CDR2 YNFKEQ. The ends lost 4 bases at V and 6 bases at J; junction bases unmatched: 4. As DNA, the CDR3 is TGTGCCAGCAGCCTCTGGACTAGCGTCAATGAGCAGTTCTTC. Translation gives CASSLWTSVNEQFF.

J is TRBJ2-7 and V is TRBV9; 9 bases align to TRBD2. Trimming cost V 4 bases and J 1 base; bases outside gene matches: 6. Germline CDR1 reads SGDLS; CDR2 reads YYNGEE. The CDR3 loop spans 15 amino acids. The DNA of the CDR3 is TGTGCCAGCAGCTTTCCAGCGGGAGGATCCTACGAGCAGTACTTC. Its translation: CASSFPAGGSYEQYF.

V is TRBV4-1 and J is TRBJ2-1; D may be TRBD1 (6 bases). The V gene's germline CDR1 is MGHRA and CDR2 YSYEKL. V was trimmed by 2 bases and J by 4 bases, leaving 18 bases between them. The CDR3 runs 17 residues. This CDR3 reads CASSQPDSLGGYNEQFF. The CDR3 bases are TGCGCCAGCAGCCAACCGGACTCCCTAGGGGGTTACAATGAGCAGTTCTTC.

The chain has TRBV5-1 and TRBJ2-1; D not resolved. CDR1 is SGHRS, CDR2 YFSETQ, per germline. V was clipped by 1 base and J by 2 bases, with 4 bases between them. The CDR3 is 13 residues long. The CDR3 DNA reads as TGCGCCAGCAGCTTGCCAACCTACAATGAGCAGTTCTTC. Encoded protein: CASSLPTYNEQFF. The full variable domain, its missing parts supplied by reference TRBV5-1 and TRBJ2-1, is KAGVTQTPRYLIKTRGQQVTLSCSPISGHRSVSWYQQTPGQGLQFLFEYFSETQRNKGNFPGRFSGRQFSNSRSEMNVSTLELGDSALYLCASSLPTYNEQFFGPGTRLTVL.

V and J are TRBV14 and TRBJ2-7, with 7 bases aligning to TRBD1. This CDR3 spans 13 amino acids. Germline assignment: CDR1 SGHDN and CDR2 FVKESK. Trimming took 6 bases from V and 2 from J; bases not matched to a gene: 4. This CDR3 is CASRRQGTYEQYF. The CDR3, as DNA: TGTGCCAGCAGAAGACAGGGTACCTACGAGCAGTACTTC.

The CDR3 region is CASSDLPTGGVNNEQFF. CDR3 in DNA: TGTGCCAGCAGTGACCTCCCGACAGGGGGCGTAAACAATGAGCAGTTCTTC. The rearrangement joins TRBV6-1 to TRBJ2-1, with TRBD1 matching over 10 bases. The CDR3 extends over 17 amino acids. V lost 3 bases to trimming and J lost 5 bases; unmatched junction nucleotides: 10. In germline, CDR1 is MNHNS, CDR2 SASEGT.

The V call is TRBV6-4, the J call TRBJ2-1, with D perhaps TRBD2 (6 bases). Germline V gene data show CDR1 as MRHNA and CDR2 as SNTAGT. The CDR3 loop spans 16 amino acids. Trimming shortened V by 0 bases and J by 0 bases, and 9 bases separated the two germline ends. CDR3 sequence reads: CASSDSGTHSYNEQFF. CDR3 sequence (DNA): TGTGCCAGCAGTGACTCAGGGACTCACTCCTACAATGAGCAGTTCTTC.

The genes are TRBV7-9 and TRBJ1-2; D is unresolved. Germline CDR1 reads SEHNR; CDR2 reads FQNEAQ (reference sequence). The CDR3 contains 13 residues. V shed 1 base and J shed 6 bases, with 9 bases lying between them. CDR3 bases: TGTGCCAGCAGCTTAGGAGGGCCAGATGGCTACACCTTC. It encodes CASSLGGPDGYTF.

The chain joins TRBV7-6 to TRBJ2-1; 16 positions agree with TRBD2. V dropped 0 bases and J dropped 7; count of bases not matched to a gene: 6. The CDR3 totals 18 residues. Germline CDR1 and CDR2: SGHVS and FNYEAQ. DNA for the CDR3: TGTGCCAGCAGCTTAGCGGCCGGGACTAGCGGGAGGGCGAATGAGCAGTTCTTC. Translation gives CASSLAAGTSGRANEQFF. Supplemented by reference TRBV7-6 and TRBJ2-1, the full variable domain reads GAGVSQSPRYKVTKRGQDVALRCDPISGHVSLYWYRQALGQGPEFLTYFNYEAQQDKSGLPNDRFSAERPEGSISTLTIQRTEQRDSAMYRCASSLAAGTSGRANEQFFGPGTRLTVL.

A few counts support this clone. The rearrangement links TRBV4-1 to TRBJ2-7; TRBD1 matches at 12 bases. The CDR3 spans 16 residues. Looked up from germline, CDR1 is MGHRA and CDR2 is YSYEKL. The V gene end was trimmed by 4 bases and the J gene end by 4 bases; junction bases not matched to a gene: 8. The CDR3 is CASSLSPGQGAYEQYF. The CDR3, as DNA: TGCGCCAGCAGCCTTTCCCCGGGACAGGGGGCGTACGAGCAGTACTTC.

The chain links TRBV4-2 to TRBJ1-1, with 8 bases that match TRBD1. Germline assignment: CDR1 LGHNA and CDR2 YNFKEQ. Germline trimming cut 0 bases from V and 3 bases from J; bases unmatched to any gene: 15. The CDR3 length is 19 residues. In nucleotides, the CDR3 is TGTGCCAGCAGCCAAGATATCCCCACAACAGGGGGTAGGCACACTGAAGCTTTCTTT. The encoded protein is CASSQDIPTTGGRHTEAFF.

The chain couples TRBV2 to TRBJ2-3, with D perhaps TRBD1 (5 bases). The CDR3 runs to 15 residues. The germline gives CDR1 SNHLY, CDR2 FYNNEI. V lost 10 bases and J lost 2, with 19 bases in between. The CDR3 here is CATPSRVEDTDTQYF. DNA for the CDR3: TGTGCCACCCCATCCAGGGTTGAGGACACAGATACGCAGTATTTT.

The chain combines TRBV27 with TRBJ2-7; D is perhaps TRBD2 (5 bases). CDR1 MNHEY and CDR2 SMNVEV come from the germline V gene (reference sequence). The CDR3 is made up of 14 amino acids. Trimming took off 2 bases at V and 4 bases at J, with 12 bases between the two ends. CDR3 DNA: TGTGCCAGCAGTTTAGGAGGAGTTGGGTACGAGCAGTACTTC. Protein: CASSLGGVGYEQYF.

The rearrangement links TRBV13 to TRBJ2-4; 13 bases agree with TRBD2. CDR3 size: 20 residues. From germline, CDR1 is PRHDT and CDR2 FYEKMQ (reference sequence). Trimming cost V 0 bases and J 0 bases; bases outside gene matches: 8. This CDR3 is CASSLGGGGLAGLAKNIQYF. DNA for the CDR3: TGTGCCAGCAGCTTAGGAGGCGGGGGACTAGCGGGGCTAGCCAAAAACATTCAGTACTTC.

The rearrangement links TRBV13 to TRBJ2-5; 10 bases agree with TRBD2. The CDR3 is 16 residues long. CDR1 and CDR2 from the germline V gene are PRHDT and FYEKMQ (reference sequence). Trimming took 2 bases from V and 0 from J; bases not matched to a gene: 3. The CDR3 loop is CASSLQGLADQETQYF. The CDR3, as DNA: TGTGCCAGCAGCTTACAAGGACTAGCGGACCAAGAGACCCAGTACTTC. Combining the CDR3 with reference TRBV13 and TRBJ2-5 gives the whole variable domain AAGVIQSPRHLIKEKRETATLKCYPIPRHDTVYWYQQGPGQDPQFLISFYEKMQSDKGSIPDRFSAQQFSDYHSELNMSSLELGDSALYFCASSLQGLADQETQYFGPGTRLLVL.

The rearrangement joins TRBV6-5 to TRBJ1-1; maybe TRBD1 (6 bases). The CDR3 sequence is 15 residues long. CDR1 is MNHEY and CDR2 is SVGAGI in the germline V gene. The V gene lost 4 bases and the J gene lost 3 bases, with 15 bases spanning the gap. This CDR3 is CASSLTGLGYTEAFF. CDR3 nucleotides: TGTGCCAGCAGTTTAACAGGGCTGGGCTACACTGAAGCTTTCTTT.

The genes are TRBV5-1 and TRBJ2-1; D gene unclear. From germline, CDR1 is SGHRS and CDR2 YFSETQ. Trimming stripped 0 bases from V and 8 bases from J, with 9 bases between. The CDR3 length is 13 residues. The CDR3 sequence is CASSLAREHEQFF. CDR3 DNA: TGCGCCAGCAGCTTGGCTCGTGAGCATGAGCAGTTCTTC.

The CDR3 DNA follows: TGTGCCAGCAGCTTGGAAGAGCGGGAGAGAGAGCAGTTCTTC. This codes for CASSLEEREREQFF. The V gene is TRBV5-6, the J gene TRBJ2-1; 8 nucleotides line up with TRBD2. V trimming: 0 bases; J trimming: 10 bases; junction bases outside the gene matches: 6. CDR1 and CDR2 (germline): SGHDT, YYEEEE. This CDR3 has 14 amino acids.

The V and J genes are TRBV27 and TRBJ2-1; no firm D call. This CDR3 has 13 amino acids. Germline loops: CDR1 MNHEY, CDR2 SMNVEV (reference sequence). Deletions cut 5 bases from V and 3 bases from J, with 8 bases between. CDR3 sequence reads: CASSKYNYNEQFF. For the CDR3, the DNA is TGTGCCAGCAGTAAATACAACTACAATGAGCAGTTCTTC.

The V gene is TRBV19, the J gene TRBJ1-5; TRBD1 agrees at 7 bases. Germline trimming cut 7 bases from V and 4 bases from J; bases unmatched to any gene: 10. Germline V CDR1 and CDR2: LNHDA, SQIVND (reference sequence). The CDR3 totals 15 residues. Here the CDR3 reads CASITTGTENQPQHF. In nucleotides, the CDR3 is TGTGCCAGTATAACCACCGGGACAGAAAATCAGCCCCAGCATTTT.

This clone was counted once. The J gene is TRBJ2-3, the V gene TRBV4-2, with D unclear. V was trimmed by 0 bases and J by 5 bases, leaving 12 bases between them. This CDR3 comprises 15 residues. Germline CDR1 LGHNA, CDR2 YNFKEQ. The CDR3 sequence is CASSQELAEGDTQYF. For the CDR3, the DNA is TGTGCCAGCAGCCAAGAATTAGCCGAAGGAGATACGCAGTATTTT.

The chain has TRBV7-3 and TRBJ2-7; D might be TRBD1 (6 bases). Per germline, CDR1 SGHTA and CDR2 FQGTGA. With 4 bases removed from V and 0 bases from J, the gap between germline ends came to 10 bases. CDR3 length equals 14 residues. CDR3 DNA: TGTGCCAGCAGCTCTACAGGGAGCTCCTACGAGCAGTACTTC. Translating gives CASSSTGSSYEQYF.

The chain combines TRBV7-8 with TRBJ2-2; 7 positions agree with TRBD2. Losses at the gene ends were 0 bases for V and 7 bases for J; bases not matched to a gene: 5. Germline-derived CDR1 and CDR2 are SGHVS and FQNEAQ. The CDR3 spans 15 residues. CDR3 sequence: CASSLAAGAIGELFF. In DNA form, the CDR3 reads TGTGCCAGCAGCTTAGCCGCGGGAGCGATCGGGGAGCTGTTTTTT.

This sequence joins TRBV19 and TRBJ2-2; 9 bases map to TRBD2. CDR3 length: 12 amino acids. Germline V lookup: CDR1 LNHDA, CDR2 SQIVND (reference sequence). J gave up 5 bases and V 9 bases, and 1 base lay outside the gene matches. The CDR3 nucleotides read TGTGCCAGCGCGGGGGGGACCGGGGAGCTGTTTTTT. Amino acid sequence: CASAGGTGELFF.

The genes are TRBV27 and TRBJ1-2; tentatively, D is TRBD1 (5 bases). This CDR3 comprises 12 residues. The germline V gene encodes CDR1 MNHEY and CDR2 SMNVEV (reference sequence). V lost 6 bases and J 2 bases, leaving 7 bases between the germline ends. CDR3 in amino acids: CASSQGNYGYTF. The DNA for the CDR3 is TGTGCCAGCAGCCAGGGAAACTATGGCTACACCTTC.

This chain joins TRBV28 and TRBJ2-7; 9 nucleotides match TRBD1. The V segment lost 6 bases and the J segment 5 bases; nucleotides outside the gene matches: 8. Germline CDR1 and CDR2: MDHEN and SYDVKM. The CDR3 covers 14 residues. The CDR3 spells CASSPGQGVNEQYF. Written as DNA, the CDR3 is TGTGCCAGCAGCCCGGGACAGGGTGTTAACGAGCAGTACTTC.

This chain connects TRBV10-3 to TRBJ2-1, with a weak D call TRBD2 (6 bases). V was trimmed by 0 bases and J by 5 bases, leaving 14 bases between them. This CDR3 has 16 amino acids. Germline V gives CDR1 ENHRY, CDR2 SYGVKD. The CDR3 nucleotides are TGTGCCATCAGTGAGTCAGGAAGCGGGCTGAACAATGAGCAGTTCTTC. Translating gives CAISESGSGLNNEQFF.

The CDR3 loop reads CASSIRQGGTYNEQFF. The CDR3, as DNA: TGCGCCAGCAGCATACGACAGGGAGGCACCTACAATGAGCAGTTCTTC. The chain links TRBV4-1 to TRBJ2-1; perhaps TRBD1 as D (7 bases). Germline V lookup: CDR1 MGHRA, CDR2 YSYEKL. The CDR3 consists of 16 residues. V dropped 5 bases and J dropped 2 bases, with 16 bases sitting between them.